The clone carrying this T cell receptor (beta chain) has just a few counts. This entry belongs to a study of T-cell reconstitution after alpha-beta-depleted transplantation in children. A library of TCRbeta sequences, prepared with unique molecular identifiers, was generated. A single record per CDR3 protein comes from TCRdb applying MiXCR to the PCR reads. Of around 400,000 distinct CDR3 sequences in the sample, about a tenth are singletons; the top ten hold 4.5% to 6%. This CDR3 region has 18 residues. With 3 bases removed from V and 0 bases from J, the gap between germline ends came to 15 bases. The clonotype was recovered from a human donor who donated a stem cell graft to a child with acute myeloid leukemia. Material: PBMCs from the stem cell graft donor, obtained from the stem cell graft. The chain is built from TRBV12-3 or TRBV12-4 and TRBJ2-6, with D unresolved. CDR3 in amino acids: CASSFWAAVVSGANVLTF. CDR3 nucleotide sequence: TGTGCCAGCAGTTTCTGGGCAGCCGTGGTCTCTGGGGCCAACGTCCTGACTTTC.